These T cell receptor beta chains were read from a single sample in a study of CXCR3-negative and CXCR3-positive naive CD8 T cells. With the 5' RACE reads reprocessed, TCRdb shows one record per CDR3 protein and no DNA. In all, the sample yields 120,000 to 150,000 distinct CDR3 sequences. Sequences were obtained from naive CXCR3+ CD8+ T cells from blood. These receptors were collected from a human donor in good health. Some clones in this sample may be carry-over from other donors' samples. Each CDR3 is given with its conserved first and last residue.

TRBV28	TRBJ1-1	CASSFYKKAQNTEAFF
TRBV5-6	TRBJ2-1	CASSLTIAGFGEQFF
TRBV29-1	TRBJ2-7	CSVEGRGENEQYF
TRBV7-9	TRBJ2-7	CASSSPGQSYEQYF
TRBV7-2	TRBJ2-3	CASSLVDLGATDTQYF
TRBV20-1	TRBJ2-1	CSARDEGHEQFF
TRBV19	TRBJ2-7	CASSSGTVYEQYF
TRBV28	TRBJ2-5	CASSTGTPQETQYF
TRBV3-1	TRBJ2-3	CASSQEEGLPTDTQYF
TRBV14	TRBJ2-1	CASSRLAASYNEQFF
TRBV29-1	TRBJ1-1	CSAVEGPEAFF
TRBV6-5	TRBJ2-3	CASSILGTSVSDTQYF
TRBV6-1	TRBJ2-3	CASWTGAITDTQYF
TRBV9	TRBJ2-1	CASSQSGSPNNEQFF
TRBV4-2	TRBJ1-1	CASSQEDSPNTEAFF
TRBV7-9	TRBJ2-7	CASSRGDEVAYEQYF
TRBV12-3/TRBV12-4	TRBJ1-5	CASSEGQTYQPQHF
TRBV20-1	TRBJ2-2	CSAKSGASNTGELFF
TRBV7-9	TRBJ1-1	CASSLVKGVGTEAFF
TRBV20-1	TRBJ2-2	CSARGPGLAGGPITGELFF
TRBV11-2	TRBJ2-1	CASSSRTGWNEQFF
TRBV19	TRBJ2-5	CASSTPTDLEETQYF
TRBV7-9	TRBJ2-7	CASSFLDSYTYEQYF
TRBV4-3	TRBJ2-7	CASSQEYRGQGYEQYF
TRBV7-2	TRBJ2-2	CASSDRDKYTGELFF
TRBV19	TRBJ1-5	CASSIGQGSALGQPQHF
TRBV5-5	TRBJ2-1	CASSLVTGTGNEQFF
TRBV7-9	TRBJ2-7	CASSPPNLNGDEQYF
TRBV6-2/TRBV6-3	TRBJ1-4	CASSYSTEKNEKLFF
TRBV7-9	TRBJ2-5	CASSSVGVAGIGETQYF
TRBV7-2	TRBJ2-1	CASSYSTMGLAGEQFF
TRBV29-1	TRBJ2-1	CSVTEINYNEQFF
TRBV7-9	TRBJ2-5	CASTLGGSEETQYF
TRBV5-1	TRBJ1-1	CASSVDRGNTEAFF
TRBV3-1	TRBJ2-7	CASSDLNVEQYF
TRBV7-9	TRBJ2-7	CASSSRGDYEQYF
TRBV29-1	TRBJ2-6	CSVPGVQGSGANVLTF
TRBV30	TRBJ1-4	CAWSVLQTTNEKLFF
TRBV2	TRBJ2-7	CASSPTYEQYF
TRBV5-6	TRBJ1-3	CASSLPGTGPGNTIYF
TRBV7-3	TRBJ2-3	CASSSGLAGSDTQYF